This T cell receptor beta chain came from a study of patients and donors after allogeneic stem cell transplantation. Using its own MiXCR run on the RT-PCR reads, TCRdb lists one record per CDR3 protein. Among roughly 200,000 distinct CDR3 sequences, 41% were seen once, and the ten largest hold 33%. The CDR3 totals 14 residues. Trimming shortened V by 6 bases and J by 5 bases, and 14 bases separated the two germline ends. Looked up from germline, CDR1 is LGHNA and CDR2 is YSLEER. The chain combines TRBV4-3 with TRBJ2-1, with D possibly being TRBD1 (5 bases). The source material was blood, either unsorted or a sorted T cell fraction (not recorded which). The TCR was taken from a human donor who was either an allogeneic HSCT recipient or a stem cell or donor lymphocyte infusion donor (not recorded which). It is not recorded whose cells these are; they may come from a transplant donor. CDR3 sequence (DNA): TGCGCCAGCAGTCCCCAGGGTAACGACAATGAGCAGTTCTTC. Translating it yields CASSPQGNDNEQFF.